The sequence of this TCR beta chain was determined in a study of response to subunit inactivated influenza vaccine. Each CDR3 protein is one row after TCRdb ran MiXCR on the RT-PCR reads. This sample has just under 550,000 distinct CDR3 sequences, with under 30% found just once. These data are also associated with another study on T cells expressing NK-cell markers. That source reports: In generating TCR beta cDNA, 5'RACE template switching with UMIs was used. Repertoire data for TCR beta were derived from sorted T cells (CD3+CD56+NKG2C+, CD3+CD56+NKG2C- and CD3+CD56-NKG2C+). Within the sequenced cohort of eight donors, seven exhibited HCMV seropositivity and one was seronegative. Each of over 5 donors carried dominant NKG2C+ clonotypes accounting for about 1.0-8% of CD8+ T cells. It is unclear if expanded NKG2C-expressing clones target HCMV antigens.

Sequences were derived from CD4+ T cells sorted from PBMCs, sampled 12 days after vaccination. This TCR derives from a middle-aged man who received an inactivated influenza vaccine.

This CDR3 is CSARAGQGKTQYF. CDR3 nucleotide sequence: TGCAGTGCTAGAGCGGGACAGGGGAAGACCCAGTACTTC. The chain links TRBV20-1 to TRBJ2-5; 10 bases are shared with TRBD1. Trimming cost V 1 base and J 6 bases; bases outside gene matches: 2. This CDR3 is 13 amino acids long. Germline-derived CDR1 and CDR2 are DFQATT and SNEGSKA (reference sequence).